This T cell receptor beta chain was found in a study of T-cell reconstitution after alpha-beta-depleted transplantation in children. As it was prepared, the TCRbeta library received unique molecular identifiers. Via MiXCR, TCRdb re-called the PCR reads, giving one row per CDR3 protein. The data hold about 350,000 distinct CDR3 sequences, with roughly 15% observed a single time. This CDR3 is built from 16 residues. CDR1 and CDR2 (germline): DFQATT, SNEGSKA (reference sequence). Unmatched junction bases numbered 8, after V lost 0 bases and J lost 8 bases. This clonotype was counted only a few times. This TCR was recovered from a male patient aged 2 to 10 who had a stem cell transplant for acute lymphoblastic leukemia, so the T cells may come from the graft donor. This chain links TRBV20-1 with TRBJ2-1; 12 bases match TRBD2. The sample consisted of PBMCs, mostly from graft donor cells, taken 360 days after TCRalphabeta/CD19-depleted stem cell transplant. DNA of the CDR3: TGCAGTGCTAGAGATTTCCGGACTAGCGGGATCTATGAGCAGTTCTTC. This translates into CSARDFRTSGIYEQFF.